The rows below give T cell receptor beta chains drawn from one sample of a study of T cell repertoires in cytomegalovirus infection. MiXCR was run by TCRdb on the reads, yielding one entry per CDR3 protein. This table has 310,000 or so distinct CDR3 sequences, approximately 25% appearing once. Which antigens these TCRs recognize remains unknown. The source was cultured PBMCs, collected from culture after CMV antigen stimulation. The receptors here all came from a human donor in good health (CMV status not recorded). Some clones in this sample may be carry-over from other donors' samples. CDR3s include the opening cysteine and the closing phenylalanine or tryptophan. Fields, in order: clone size, V gene, D gene, J gene, CDR3 DNA, CDR3 protein. D genes are given only for firm matches. Not every row has a clone size; where given, it reads once, few, many or a size class.

many,TRBV7-2,.,TRBJ2-1,TGTGCCAGCAGCTTAGCTCTGGTAGCCGCCCCTTATCTGGAGCAGTTCTTC,CASSLALVAAPYLEQFF
many,TRBV12-5,TRBD1,TRBJ1-1,TGTGCTAGTGGCCCCGACAGGGGACTGAACACTGAAGCTTTCTTT,CASGPDRGLNTEAFF
few,TRBV7-9,.,TRBJ2-7,TGTGCCAGCAGCCAGGACGGCGGAGGTTACGAGCAGTACTTC,CASSQDGGGYEQYF
few,TRBV10-3,.,TRBJ1-6,TGTGCCATCAGTGAAAGGGAAGGGGCTTATAATTCACCCCTCCACTTT,CAISEREGAYNSPLHF
.,TRBV25-1,TRBD1,TRBJ1-2,TGTGCCAGCAGTGCTCTGGACAGGGGGTTCGATGGCTACACCTTC,CASSALDRGFDGYTF
.,TRBV28,TRBD1,TRBJ1-5,TGTGCCGAACGACAGGGCAGCAATCAGCCCCAGCATTTT,CAERQGSNQPQHF
many,TRBV7-2,TRBD1,TRBJ2-1,TGTGCCAGCAGCACAGGGGCCACTGAGCAGTTCTTC,CASSTGATEQFF
.,TRBV29-1,.,TRBJ1-2,TGCAGCGTTGAAGATGGATCCAGGTTGGAATATGGCTACACCTTC,CSVEDGSRLEYGYTF
.,TRBV10-3,TRBD1,TRBJ1-2,TGTGCCATCAGTGAACCACGGGGCAGGGGGCTCGTGCACTATGGCTACACCTTC,CAISEPRGRGLVHYGYTF
many,TRBV7-2,.,TRBJ2-3,TGTGCCAGCAGCCCTGCCGGTACGCAGTATTTT,CASSPAGTQYF
few,TRBV7-9,TRBD2,TRBJ2-7,TGTGCCAGCAGCCTACTAGCGGGAGGGCTCTACGAGCAGTACTTC,CASSLLAGGLYEQYF
few,TRBV24-1,.,TRBJ1-2,TGTGCCACCAGTGCGGGCAGCAACTATGGCTACACCTTC,CATSAGSNYGYTF
few,TRBV7-9,TRBD2,TRBJ2-2,TGTGCCAGCAGCCGGTCAGCGGGAGAGGTCGGGGAGCTGTTTTTT,CASSRSAGEVGELFF
few,TRBV27,TRBD1,TRBJ2-7,TGTGCCAGCAGTCCCCTCGACAGGGGAGATGCCGAGCAGTACTTC,CASSPLDRGDAEQYF
.,TRBV19,.,TRBJ2-1,TGTGCCAGCCACTCCAGGTGGGATGAGCAGTTCTTC,CASHSRWDEQFF
.,TRBV6-5,.,TRBJ2-3,TGTGCCAGTACGGGGGGCTTGTACGCAGATACGCAGTATTTT,CASTGGLYADTQYF
many,TRBV5-1,TRBD2,TRBJ2-3,TGCGCCAGCAGCTGGGGACTAGCGGGAGCGGGAGATACGCAGTATTTT,CASSWGLAGAGDTQYF
few,TRBV27,.,TRBJ1-4,TGTGCCAGCAGTTTATCACGACAGGAAGGTGAAAAACTGTTTTTT,CASSLSRQEGEKLFF
few,TRBV7-2,.,TRBJ1-4,TGTGCCAGCAGTCTCGTCGGCGGAGGGAGTGCCGAAAAACTGTTTTTT,CASSLVGGGSAEKLFF
.,TRBV20-1,.,TRBJ2-2,TGCAGTGCCCGGAAGGACACGAACACCGGGGAGCTGTTTTTT,CSARKDTNTGELFF
.,TRBV12-3/TRBV12-4,TRBD2,TRBJ2-1,TGTGCCAGCAGTCCTCGTAGCGGGACCAATGAGCAGTTCTTC,CASSPRSGTNEQFF
.,TRBV30,TRBD1,TRBJ1-1,TGTGCCTGGAGTGGTGGCAGGGGGCATGGCACTGAAGCTTTCTTT,CAWSGGRGHGTEAFF
.,TRBV10-3,.,TRBJ1-5,TGTGCCATCAGTGAGTCGGGCAGGGGAGGTCCAGATCAGCCCCAGCATTTT,CAISESGRGGPDQPQHF
few,TRBV18,TRBD1,TRBJ1-1,TGTGCCAGCTCACCAGACAGGGGGTTGTACACTGAAGCTTTCTTT,CASSPDRGLYTEAFF
few,TRBV10-3,TRBD2,TRBJ2-1,TGTGCCATCAAGGGTACGGGAGGGTTCCTCAATGAGCAGTTCTTC,CAIKGTGGFLNEQFF
.,TRBV6-1,.,TRBJ2-5,TGTGCCAGCAGTCGCGGGACAGTCGCCCAAGAGACCCAGTACTTC,CASSRGTVAQETQYF
few,TRBV6-1,TRBD2,TRBJ2-3,TGTGCCAGCACCTCCGGAATAGCGGGAGGGCCTGGCACAGATACGCAGTATTTT,CASTSGIAGGPGTDTQYF
few,TRBV20-1,TRBD2,TRBJ2-1,TGCAGTGCTAGAGATCATGGACTAGCGGTCTCCTACAATGAGCAGTTCTTC,CSARDHGLAVSYNEQFF
many,TRBV7-2,.,TRBJ1-5,TGTGCCAGCAGCAAGAACCAGGGATCGGAGCCCCAGCATTTT,CASSKNQGSEPQHF
many,TRBV12-3/TRBV12-4,.,TRBJ1-1,TGTGCCAGCAACGGAGGAATAATGAACACTGAAGCTTTCTTT,CASNGGIMNTEAFF
.,TRBV6-2/TRBV6-3,TRBD1,TRBJ1-5,TGTGCCAGCAGTTACTCGGGTCCACAGGGGCCGGGGCCCCAGCATTTT,CASSYSGPQGPGPQHF
many,TRBV7-2,TRBD2,TRBJ2-2,TGTGCCAGCAGCCCCGGGACTAGCGGGACCGGGGAGCTGTTTTTT,CASSPGTSGTGELFF
.,TRBV7-3,TRBD1,TRBJ1-1,TGTGCCAGCAGCTTATACGGTGTAGGACAGGGGCAGCCTGAAGCTTTCTTT,CASSLYGVGQGQPEAFF
once,TRBV9,.,TRBJ2-2,TGTGCCAGCAGCACGTCTCGCGAGCGGCCTGGGGGCGGGGAGCTGTTTTTT,CASSTSRERPGGGELFF
few,TRBV7-2,.,TRBJ2-3,TGTGCCAGCAGCCCCCGGAGCACTAGCACAGATACGCAGTATTTT,CASSPRSTSTDTQYF
few,TRBV27,.,TRBJ2-3,TGTGCCAGCACCCGGGCTGGCGCAGATACGCAGTATTTT,CASTRAGADTQYF
few,TRBV7-8,TRBD1,TRBJ2-7,TGTGCCAGCAGCGTAGACAGGGGAGCGTACGAGCAGTACTTC,CASSVDRGAYEQYF
.,TRBV7-2,TRBD1,TRBJ1-2,TGTGCCAGCAGCTTAAGACAGGGATATGGCTACACCTTC,CASSLRQGYGYTF
.,TRBV12-3/TRBV12-4,.,TRBJ1-1,TGTGCCAGCAGTTCCCGGGGGGTAACTGAAGCTTTCTTT,CASSSRGVTEAFF
many,TRBV7-8,.,TRBJ1-4,TGTGCCAGCAGCATAGACCGGGGAAGGAGTGAAAAACTGTTTTTT,CASSIDRGRSEKLFF
.,TRBV7-9,TRBD1,TRBJ2-5,TGTGCCAGCAGCGTTTACAGGGGCATGGGAGAGACCCAGTACTTC,CASSVYRGMGETQYF
.,TRBV7-2,TRBD1,TRBJ2-7,TGTGCCAGCAGCTTACCCGACAGGGGGTTTACCTACGAGCAGTACTTC,CASSLPDRGFTYEQYF
.,TRBV5-1,TRBD2,TRBJ2-2,TGCGCCAGCAGCTTGCGCTGGACTAGCGGGAGTGTGGGGCTGTTTTTT,CASSLRWTSGSVGLFF
few,TRBV7-6,TRBD1,TRBJ2-5,TGTGCCAGCAGCTTCACAGGGGGCGTCGAGACCCAGTACTTC,CASSFTGGVETQYF
.,TRBV20-1,.,TRBJ2-7,TGCAGTGCTGCACAGGGAATTGCCTACGAGCAGTACTTC,CSAAQGIAYEQYF
few,TRBV7-2,.,TRBJ1-6,TGTGCCAGCAGCTTAGCCCCGACAGTATCAGGCTCACCCCTCCACTTT,CASSLAPTVSGSPLHF
few,TRBV6-1,.,TRBJ2-1,TGTGCCAGCAGCAATCCCCCTAGTAGGGTCTACAATGAGCAGTTCTTC,CASSNPPSRVYNEQFF
.,TRBV2,.,TRBJ2-3,TGTGCCAGCAGAACTCGGACCGCTATCACAGATACGCAGTATTTT,CASRTRTAITDTQYF